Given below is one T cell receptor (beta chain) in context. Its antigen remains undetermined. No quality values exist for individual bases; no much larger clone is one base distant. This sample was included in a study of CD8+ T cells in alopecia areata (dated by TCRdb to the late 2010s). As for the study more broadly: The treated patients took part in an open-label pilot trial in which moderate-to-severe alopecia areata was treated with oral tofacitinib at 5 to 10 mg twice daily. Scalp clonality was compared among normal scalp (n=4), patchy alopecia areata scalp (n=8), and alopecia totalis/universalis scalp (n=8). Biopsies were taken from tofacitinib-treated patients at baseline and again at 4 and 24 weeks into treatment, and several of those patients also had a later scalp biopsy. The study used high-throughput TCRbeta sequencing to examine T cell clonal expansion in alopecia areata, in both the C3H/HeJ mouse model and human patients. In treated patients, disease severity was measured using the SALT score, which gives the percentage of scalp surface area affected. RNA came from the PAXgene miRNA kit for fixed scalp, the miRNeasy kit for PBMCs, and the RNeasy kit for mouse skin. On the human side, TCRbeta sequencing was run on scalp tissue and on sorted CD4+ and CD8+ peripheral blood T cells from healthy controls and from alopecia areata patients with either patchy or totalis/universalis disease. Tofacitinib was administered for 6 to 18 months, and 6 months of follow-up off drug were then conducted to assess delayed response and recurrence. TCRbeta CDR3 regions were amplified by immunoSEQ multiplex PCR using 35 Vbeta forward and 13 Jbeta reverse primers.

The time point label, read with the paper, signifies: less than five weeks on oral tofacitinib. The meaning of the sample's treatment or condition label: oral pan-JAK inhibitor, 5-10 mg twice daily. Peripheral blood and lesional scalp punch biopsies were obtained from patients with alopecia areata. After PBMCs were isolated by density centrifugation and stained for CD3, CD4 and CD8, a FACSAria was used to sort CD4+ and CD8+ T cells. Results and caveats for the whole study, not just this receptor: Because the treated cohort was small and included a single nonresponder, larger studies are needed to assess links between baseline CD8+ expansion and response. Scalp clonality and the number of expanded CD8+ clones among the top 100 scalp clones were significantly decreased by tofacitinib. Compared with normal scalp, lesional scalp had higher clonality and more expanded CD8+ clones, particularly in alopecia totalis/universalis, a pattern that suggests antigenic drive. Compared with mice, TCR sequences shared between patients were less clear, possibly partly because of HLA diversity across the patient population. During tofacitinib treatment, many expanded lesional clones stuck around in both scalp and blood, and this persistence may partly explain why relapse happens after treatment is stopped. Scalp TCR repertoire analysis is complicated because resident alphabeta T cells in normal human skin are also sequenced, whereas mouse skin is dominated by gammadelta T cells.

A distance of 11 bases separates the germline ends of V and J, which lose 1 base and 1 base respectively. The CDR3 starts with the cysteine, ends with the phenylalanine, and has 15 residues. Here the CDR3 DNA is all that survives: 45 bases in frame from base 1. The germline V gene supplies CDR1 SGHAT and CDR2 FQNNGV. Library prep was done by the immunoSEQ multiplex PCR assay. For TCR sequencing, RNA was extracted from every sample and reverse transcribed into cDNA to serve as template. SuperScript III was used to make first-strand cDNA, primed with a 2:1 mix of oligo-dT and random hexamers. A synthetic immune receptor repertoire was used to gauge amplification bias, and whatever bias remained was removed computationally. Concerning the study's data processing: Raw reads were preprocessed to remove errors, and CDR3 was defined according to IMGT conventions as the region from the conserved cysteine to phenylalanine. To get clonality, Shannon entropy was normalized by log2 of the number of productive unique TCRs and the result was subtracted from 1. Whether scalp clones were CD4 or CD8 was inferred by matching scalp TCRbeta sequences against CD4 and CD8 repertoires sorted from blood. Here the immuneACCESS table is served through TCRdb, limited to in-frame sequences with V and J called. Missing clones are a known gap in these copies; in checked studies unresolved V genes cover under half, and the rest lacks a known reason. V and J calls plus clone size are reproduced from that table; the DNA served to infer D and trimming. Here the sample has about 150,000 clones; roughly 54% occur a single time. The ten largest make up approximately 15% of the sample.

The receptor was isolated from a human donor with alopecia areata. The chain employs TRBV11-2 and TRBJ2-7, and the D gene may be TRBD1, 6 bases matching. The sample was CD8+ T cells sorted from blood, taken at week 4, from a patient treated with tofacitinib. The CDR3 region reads CASSLGTAASYEQYF. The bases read TGTGCCAGCAGCTTAGGGACAGCTGCTTCCTACGAGCAGTACTTC.